The TCR beta chain described here comes from a study of identical twins. This clonotype appeared many times. TCRdb re-derived calls from the 5' RACE reads in MiXCR, one entry per CDR3 protein. The sample consists of fewer than 650,000 distinct CDR3 sequences, 7.5% to 10% of them appearing once. Only healthy Caucasians were included as donors. The germline V and J ends were trimmed by 1 base and 6 bases, with 16 bases remaining between them. From germline, CDR1 is LNHNV and CDR2 YYDKDF (reference sequence). The CDR3 has 15 amino acids. These records were also assigned to another study, of yellow fever vaccine responses in identical twins.

Material: PBMCs. The chain employs TRBV15 and TRBJ2-7; tentative D call: TRBD2 (6 bases). The source is a woman younger than 35 in good health. CDR3 loop: CATSRGSGGSVEQYF. The DNA for the CDR3 is TGTGCCACCAGCAGAGGCTCCGGGGGATCGGTCGAGCAGTACTTC.